This T cell receptor beta chain was obtained from a study of blood T cell repertoires in COVID-19. Looking at the study overall: In each case, the material was cDNA or gDNA derived from T cells, B-cell-depleted T cells, or PBMCs.

Recruitment covered some 25 US areas and drew participants whose ages spanned roughly 18 to 100 years. Trimming took off 2 bases at V and 5 bases at J, with 4 bases between the two ends. Germline V gene sequence: CDR1 WNHNN, CDR2 SYGVQD (reference sequence). This CDR3 is 12 amino acids long. Profiled with immunoSEQ multiplex PCR; TCRdb holds only in-frame clones, not every one. The sample has under 500,000 clones, around nine tenths seen once. The chain couples TRBV10-1 to TRBJ2-1; D gene ambiguous. This receptor was taken from a woman aged 18-29 years with acute COVID-19. The specimen was PBMCs or T cells enriched from blood (not recorded which). CDR3 sequence: CASSEANNEQFF. CDR3 coding DNA: TGCGCCAGCAGTGAGGCGAACAATGAGCAGTTCTTC.